This TCR beta chain originates from a study of T cell changes during pregnancy in multiple sclerosis. Trimming cost V 3 bases and J 10 bases; bases outside gene matches: 8. The CDR3 length is 16 residues. In germline, CDR1 is KGHSH, CDR2 LQKENI. Data came from immunoSEQ multiplex PCR; TCRdb stores just in-frame clones and leaves some out. The sample records 40,000 to 50,000 clones, around 90% being singletons. The TCR comes from a female donor in good health, enrolled as a control in a pregnancy study. The sequencing here drew on CD4+ T cells from peripheral blood mononuclear cells, taken after pregnancy. The chain couples TRBV18 to TRBJ2-1; 14 positions match TRBD2. The DNA for the CDR3 is TGTGCCAGCTCACCTCAACTGACTAGCGGGAGGGAAGAGCAGTTCTTC. Amino acid sequence: CASSPQLTSGREEQFF. Full variable domain (outside the CDR3, taken from reference TRBV18 and TRBJ2-1): NAGVMQNPRHLVRRRGQEARLRCSPMKGHSHVYWYRQLPEEGLKFMVYLQKENIIDESGMPKERFSAEFPKEGPSILRIQQVVRGDSAAYFCASSPQLTSGREEQFFGPGTRLTVL.